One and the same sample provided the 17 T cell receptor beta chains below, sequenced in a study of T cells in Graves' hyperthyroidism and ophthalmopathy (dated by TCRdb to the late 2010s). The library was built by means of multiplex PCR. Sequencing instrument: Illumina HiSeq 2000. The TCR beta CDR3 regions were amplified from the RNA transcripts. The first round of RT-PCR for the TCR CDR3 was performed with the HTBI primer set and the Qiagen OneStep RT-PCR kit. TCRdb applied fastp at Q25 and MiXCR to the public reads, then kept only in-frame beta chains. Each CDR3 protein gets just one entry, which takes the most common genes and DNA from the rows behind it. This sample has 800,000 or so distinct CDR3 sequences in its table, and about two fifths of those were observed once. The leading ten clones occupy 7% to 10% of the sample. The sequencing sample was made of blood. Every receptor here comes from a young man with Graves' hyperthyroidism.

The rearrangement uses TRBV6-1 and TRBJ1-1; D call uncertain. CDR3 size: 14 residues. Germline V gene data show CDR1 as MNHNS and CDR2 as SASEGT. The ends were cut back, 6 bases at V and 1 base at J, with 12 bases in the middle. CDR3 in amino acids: CASSWNGKNTEAFF. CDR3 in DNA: TGTGCCAGCAGCTGGAACGGAAAGAACACTGAAGCTTTCTTT.

CDR3 coding DNA: TGCAGCACCCCGACAGGGGTTGGCACTGAAGCTTTCTTT. Translated, it gives CSTPTGVGTEAFF. The chain is built from TRBV29-1 and TRBJ1-1, with 8 positions matching TRBD1. The CDR3 has 13 residues. The ends lost 8 bases at V and 4 bases at J; junction bases unmatched: 9. Germline CDR1 is SQVTM and CDR2 is ANQGSEA.

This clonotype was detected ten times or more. Written as DNA, the CDR3 is TGTGCCAGCAGTGGTCAGACGGGAACCTACGAGCAGTACTTC. The encoded protein is CASSGQTGTYEQYF. The J gene is TRBJ2-7, the V gene TRBV2, with D perhaps matching TRBD2 (5 bases). V lost 4 bases, J lost 2 bases, and 12 bases lay in between. The germline V gene has CDR1 SNHLY and CDR2 FYNNEI. This CDR3 has 14 residues.

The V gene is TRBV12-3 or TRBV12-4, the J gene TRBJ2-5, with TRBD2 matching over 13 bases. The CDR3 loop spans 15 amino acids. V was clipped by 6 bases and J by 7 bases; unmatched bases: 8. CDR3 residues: CASSLLAGGPATQYF. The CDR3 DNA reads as TGTGCCAGCAGCCTACTAGCGGGGGGGCCAGCGACCCAGTACTTC.

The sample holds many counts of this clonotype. CDR3 sequence (DNA): TGTGCCACCAGCAGAGATCCAGGGGTTGGGGGCACTGAAGCTTTCTTT. Residues: CATSRDPGVGGTEAFF. The chain links TRBV15 to TRBJ1-1; possibly TRBD1 for D (6 bases). Germline V gene lookup returns CDR1 LNHNV and CDR2 YYDKDF (reference sequence). This CDR3 has 16 residues. Trimming took off 0 bases at V and 4 bases at J, with 15 bases between the two ends.

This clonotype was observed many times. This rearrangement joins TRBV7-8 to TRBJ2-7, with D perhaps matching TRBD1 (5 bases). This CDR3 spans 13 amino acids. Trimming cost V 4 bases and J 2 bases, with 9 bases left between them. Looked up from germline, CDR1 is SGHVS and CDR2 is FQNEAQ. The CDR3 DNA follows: TGTGCCAGCAGCTCAGGGTTCGCCTACGAGCAGTACTTC. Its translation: CASSSGFAYEQYF.

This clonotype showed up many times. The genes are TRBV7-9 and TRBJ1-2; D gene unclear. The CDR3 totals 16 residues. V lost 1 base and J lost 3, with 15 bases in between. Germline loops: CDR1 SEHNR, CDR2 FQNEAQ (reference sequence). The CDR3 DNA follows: TGTGCCAGCAGCTTAGTTCAGTCGTTAAGGCACTATGGCTACACCTTC. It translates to CASSLVQSLRHYGYTF.

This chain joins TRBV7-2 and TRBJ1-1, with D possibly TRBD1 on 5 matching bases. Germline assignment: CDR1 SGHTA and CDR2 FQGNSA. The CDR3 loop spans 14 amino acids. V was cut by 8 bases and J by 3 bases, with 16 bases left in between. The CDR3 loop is CASGGGVRDTEAFF. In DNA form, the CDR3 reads TGTGCCAGCGGGGGGGGGGTACGGGACACTGAAGCTTTCTTT.

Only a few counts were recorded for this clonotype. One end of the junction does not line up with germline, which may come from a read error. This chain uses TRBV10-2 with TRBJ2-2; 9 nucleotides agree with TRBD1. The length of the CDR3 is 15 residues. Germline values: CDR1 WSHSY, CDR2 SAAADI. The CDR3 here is CASSHTGGGTGELFF. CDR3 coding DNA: TGTGCCAGCAGCCATACAGGGGGCGGAACCGGGGAGCTGTTTTTT.

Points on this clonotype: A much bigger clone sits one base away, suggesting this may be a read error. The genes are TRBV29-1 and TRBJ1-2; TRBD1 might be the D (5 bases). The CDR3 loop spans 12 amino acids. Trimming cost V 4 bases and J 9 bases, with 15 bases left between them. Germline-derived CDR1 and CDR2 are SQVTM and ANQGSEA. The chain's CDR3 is CSVGGGSRSYTF. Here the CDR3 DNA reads TGCAGCGTTGGTGGGGGTTCTAGGAGCTACACCTTC.

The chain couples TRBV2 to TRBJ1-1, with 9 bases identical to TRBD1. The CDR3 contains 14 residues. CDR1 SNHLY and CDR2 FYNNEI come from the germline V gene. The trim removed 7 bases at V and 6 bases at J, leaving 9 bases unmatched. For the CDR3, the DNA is TGTGCCAGCACCCGGGGACAGGGAAGGGCTGAAGCTTTCTTT. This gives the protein CASTRGQGRAEAFF.

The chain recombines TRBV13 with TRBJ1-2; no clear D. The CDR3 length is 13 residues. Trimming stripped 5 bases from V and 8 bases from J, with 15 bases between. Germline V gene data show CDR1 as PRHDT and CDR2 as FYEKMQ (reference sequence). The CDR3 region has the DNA TGTGCCAGCAGCCTCACCGCCGAGTGGGGCTACACCTTC. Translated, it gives CASSLTAEWGYTF.

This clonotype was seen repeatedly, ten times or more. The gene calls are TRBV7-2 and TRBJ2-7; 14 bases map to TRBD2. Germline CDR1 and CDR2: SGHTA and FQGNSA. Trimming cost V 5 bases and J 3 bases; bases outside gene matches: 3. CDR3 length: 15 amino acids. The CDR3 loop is CASSHGLAGGYEQYF. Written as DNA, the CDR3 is TGTGCCAGCAGCCACGGACTAGCGGGGGGCTACGAGCAGTACTTC. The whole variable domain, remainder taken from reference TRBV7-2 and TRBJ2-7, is GAGVSQSPSNKVTEKGKDVELRCDPISGHTALYWYRQSLGQGLEFLIYFQGNSAPDKSGLPSDRFSAERTGGSVSTLTIQRTQQEDSAVYLCASSHGLAGGYEQYFGPGTRLTVT.

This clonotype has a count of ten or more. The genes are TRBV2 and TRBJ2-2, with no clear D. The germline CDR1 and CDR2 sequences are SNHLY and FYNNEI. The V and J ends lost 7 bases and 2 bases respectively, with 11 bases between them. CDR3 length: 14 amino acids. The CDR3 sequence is CASKPFLNTGELFF. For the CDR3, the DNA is TGTGCCAGCAAACCATTTCTTAACACCGGGGAGCTGTTTTTT.

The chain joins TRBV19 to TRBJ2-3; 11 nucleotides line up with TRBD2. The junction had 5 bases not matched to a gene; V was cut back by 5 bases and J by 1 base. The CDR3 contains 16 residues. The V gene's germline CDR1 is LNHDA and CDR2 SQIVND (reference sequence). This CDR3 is CASSSPGLAGTDTQYF. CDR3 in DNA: TGTGCCAGTAGTTCTCCGGGACTAGCGGGCACAGATACGCAGTATTTT. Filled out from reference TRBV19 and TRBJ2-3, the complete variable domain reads DGGITQSPKYLFRKEGQNVTLSCEQNLNHDAMYWYRQDPGQGLRLIYYSQIVNDFQKGDIAEGYSVSREKKESFPLTVTSAQKNPTAFYLCASSSPGLAGTDTQYFGPGTRLTVL.

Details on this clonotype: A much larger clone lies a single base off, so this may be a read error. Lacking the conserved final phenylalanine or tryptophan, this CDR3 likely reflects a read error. CDR3 DNA: TGCAGCGTTGAGGGGGGGGTCTATGGCTACACCCTC. Translated: CSVEGGVYGYTL. The chain has TRBV29-1 and TRBJ1-2; perhaps TRBD1 as D (5 bases). Trimming took off 3 bases at V and 4 bases at J, with 9 bases between the two ends. This CDR3 region has 12 residues. Germline values: CDR1 SQVTM, CDR2 ANQGSEA.

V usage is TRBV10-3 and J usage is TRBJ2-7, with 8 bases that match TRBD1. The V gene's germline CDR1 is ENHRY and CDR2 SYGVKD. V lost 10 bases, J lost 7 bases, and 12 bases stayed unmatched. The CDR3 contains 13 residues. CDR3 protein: CASSHDRGGEQYF. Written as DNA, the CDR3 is TGTGCCAGCAGCCATGACAGGGGTGGTGAGCAGTACTTC.